This entry lists 20 T cell receptor beta chains sequenced from one sample in a study of T cells in Graves' hyperthyroidism and ophthalmopathy. The TCR beta CDR3 regions underwent amplification using RNA transcripts as the source. Primed by the HTBI set, a first-round RT-PCR was run on the TCR CDR3. TCRdb re-called the multiplex PCR reads with MiXCR, one entry per CDR3 protein. The sample contains roughly 570,000 distinct CDR3 sequences, under 60% of which appear only once. Sequencing input: peripheral blood or thyroid tissue (not recorded which). The receptor set was obtained from a woman aged 18 to 35 with Graves' hyperthyroidism.

The V call is TRBV7-9, the J call TRBJ1-3; the D gene is possibly TRBD1 (5 bases). Germline assignment: CDR1 SEHNR and CDR2 FQNEAQ (reference sequence). The CDR3 spans 12 residues. The germline V and J ends were trimmed by 6 bases and 4 bases, with 7 bases remaining between them. CDR3 bases: TGTGCCAGCAGTCGGGACGGAAACACCATATATTTT. It codes for CASSRDGNTIYF.

On this clonotype itself: Being one base from a much bigger clone, this may be a read error. This rearrangement joins TRBV9 to TRBJ1-5, with D unclear. Germline CDR1 and CDR2: SGDLS and YYNGEE. V was shortened by 5 bases and J by 7 bases, with 19 bases between the two germline ends. There are 15 residues in the CDR3. The CDR3 sequence is CASREFRQDGQPQHF. CDR3 nucleotides: TGTGCCAGCAGAGAATTTCGTCAGGACGGGCAGCCCCAGCATTTT.

The chain couples TRBV20-1 to TRBJ2-5; 7 bases match TRBD2. With V trimmed by 7 bases and J by 2 bases, 1 base remained unmatched. This CDR3 region has 11 residues. CDR1 is DFQATT, CDR2 SNEGSKA, per germline (reference sequence). CDR3 protein: CSEAGQETQYF. Written as DNA, the CDR3 is TGCAGTGAAGCGGGACAAGAGACCCAGTACTTC.

In this sample, this clonotype turned up many times. V usage is TRBV27 and J usage is TRBJ2-7; perhaps TRBD1 as D (5 bases). V lost 7 bases and J 3 bases, leaving 10 bases between the germline ends. The CDR3 contains 12 residues. Per germline, CDR1 MNHEY and CDR2 SMNVEV (reference sequence). CDR3 amino acids: CASNNRSYEQYF. The CDR3 region has the DNA TGTGCCAGCAATAACAGGAGCTACGAGCAGTACTTC.

A few counts support this clonotype. The chain is built from TRBV3-1 and TRBJ1-5; the D gene is possibly TRBD1 (5 bases). From germline, CDR1 is LGHDT and CDR2 YNNKEL (reference sequence). The V end was cut by 4 bases, the J end by 7 bases, with 17 bases between. The CDR3 sequence is 15 residues long. CDR3 in amino acids: CASSPSGRGRQPQHF. The CDR3 DNA is TGTGCCAGCAGCCCCTCGGGGAGGGGACGACAGCCCCAGCATTTT.

V usage is TRBV29-1 and J usage is TRBJ2-7; 16 nucleotides match TRBD2. Gene TRBJ2-1 matches the end of the DNA better, so the J call may be wrong. The length of the CDR3 is 16 residues. CDR1 SQVTM and CDR2 ANQGSEA come from the germline V gene. CDR3 loop: CSVLGGLAGGGNEQFF. In nucleotides, the CDR3 is TGCAGCGTTCTCGGGGGACTAGCGGGAGGGGGAAATGAGCAGTTCTTC.

This clonotype was detected only once. The chain uses TRBV29-1 and TRBJ1-2, with D maybe TRBD1 (5 bases). Trimming cost V 7 bases and J 4 bases, with 16 bases left between them. The CDR3 covers 13 residues. In germline, CDR1 is SQVTM, CDR2 ANQGSEA. Written as DNA, the CDR3 is TGCAGCGGGGCCACCGGGACCCGCTATGGCTACACCTTC. This encodes CSGATGTRYGYTF.

The rearrangement uses TRBV2 and TRBJ1-2, with a possible D match to TRBD1 (6 bases). Trimming pared 7 bases from V and 4 bases from J, leaving 19 bases between. This CDR3 region has 15 residues. Looked up from germline, CDR1 is SNHLY and CDR2 is FYNNEI. The CDR3 region is CASMDYQGIGYGYTF. The CDR3 bases are TGTGCCAGCATGGACTATCAGGGGATCGGCTATGGCTACACCTTC.

This chain links TRBV24-1 with TRBJ2-3, with D tentatively TRBD2 (5 bases). The CDR3 totals 13 residues. In germline, CDR1 is KGHDR, CDR2 SFDVKD. The germline V and J ends were trimmed by 2 bases and 4 bases, with 6 bases remaining between them. CDR3 in DNA: TGTGCCACCAGTGATTCGGGGTCAGATACGCAGTATTTT. It encodes CATSDSGSDTQYF.

This clonotype was recorded a few times. This chain links TRBV20-1 with TRBJ2-3; the match to TRBD2 covers 7 bases. V lost 3 bases to trimming and J lost 3 bases; unmatched junction nucleotides: 12. The CDR3 length is 16 residues. Germline V lookup: CDR1 DFQATT, CDR2 SNEGSKA (reference sequence). The chain's CDR3 is CSASQAREGRTDTQYF. The CDR3 coding sequence is TGCAGTGCTAGCCAAGCTAGGGAGGGCCGAACAGATACGCAGTATTTT.

This clonotype showed up just a few times. V gene TRBV5-1 combines with J gene TRBJ2-1; D is uncertain. V was cut by 0 bases and J by 9 bases, with 13 bases left in between. Germline V lookup: CDR1 SGHRS, CDR2 YFSETQ. The CDR3 is made up of 14 amino acids. CDR3 nucleotide sequence: TGCGCCAGCAGCTTGGCCGGCGCAATGGCTGAGCAGTTCTTC. It is translated as CASSLAGAMAEQFF.

This clonotype came up many times. V usage is TRBV7-6 and J usage is TRBJ1-2, with D perhaps matching TRBD1 (5 bases). The CDR3 runs to 13 residues. The germline V gene encodes CDR1 SGHVS and CDR2 FNYEAQ. V gave up 3 bases and J gave up 4 bases, with 9 bases separating them. The CDR3 DNA sequence: TGTGCCAGCAGCTTCGACGGGACCTATGGCTACACCTTC. It translates to CASSFDGTYGYTF.

This clonotype was picked up many times. This chain uses TRBV7-9 with TRBJ2-7; possibly TRBD1 for D (6 bases). Germline CDR1 reads SEHNR; CDR2 reads FQNEAQ (reference sequence). The CDR3 is 14 residues long. The V gene lost 5 bases and the J gene lost 5 bases, with 16 bases spanning the gap. CDR3 protein: CASSTTGRWDEQYF. For the CDR3, the DNA is TGTGCCAGCAGCACCACAGGGCGATGGGACGAGCAGTACTTC.

V usage is TRBV12-3 or TRBV12-4 and J usage is TRBJ2-5; 7 nucleotides line up with TRBD1. The CDR3 spans 13 residues. Trimming at V came to 6 bases and at J to 5 bases, leaving 6 bases not matched to a gene. The CDR3 DNA reads as TGTGCCAGCAGGACAGGGACGTATGAGACCCAGTACTTC. Protein product: CASRTGTYETQYF.

The sample holds one count of this clonotype. Germline is not matched at one junction end, which may reflect a read error. The V gene is TRBV10-3, the J gene TRBJ2-3, with D maybe TRBD2 (6 bases). This CDR3 spans 13 amino acids. Per germline, CDR1 ENHRY and CDR2 SYGVKD. This CDR3 reads CASSYSEGYTQYF. In DNA, the CDR3 is TGTGCCAGCAGTTACTCGGAGGGGTATACGCAGTATTTT.

The gene calls are TRBV2 and TRBJ2-7; no reliable D call. V lost 2 bases to trimming and J lost 3 bases, with 5 bases between them. Germline values: CDR1 SNHLY, CDR2 FYNNEI. This CDR3 is built from 12 residues. The CDR3 sequence is CASSELFYEQYF. The CDR3 DNA sequence: TGTGCCAGCAGTGAACTTTTCTACGAGCAGTACTTC.

The chain is built from TRBV2 and TRBJ1-3, with no clear D. This CDR3 comprises 12 residues. V dropped 3 bases and J dropped 4 bases, with 4 bases sitting between them. CDR1 is SNHLY and CDR2 is FYNNEI in the germline V gene. CDR3: CASSEVGNTIYF. The CDR3 DNA sequence: TGTGCCAGCAGTGAGGTAGGAAACACCATATATTTT.

This clonotype has at least ten counts. The rearrangement uses TRBV5-1 and TRBJ1-4; D unclear. Trimming took 0 bases from V and 2 from J, leaving 8 bases between them. Germline V lookup: CDR1 SGHRS, CDR2 YFSETQ. The CDR3 covers 15 residues. The CDR3 loop is CASSLGAATNEKLFF. The CDR3 DNA reads TGCGCCAGCAGCTTGGGGGCGGCTACTAATGAAAAACTGTTTTTT.

Concerning this clonotype: A read error may explain this, as a much larger clone is one base away. The rearrangement uses TRBV12-3 or TRBV12-4 and TRBJ2-5; D is perhaps TRBD1 or TRBD2 (7 bases each). The CDR3 runs to 15 residues. V lost 5 bases, J lost 2 bases, and 15 bases lay in between. The CDR3 DNA is TGTGCCAGCAGTGCCCAGGGGGGAGGGCAAGAGACCCAGTACTTC. Residues: CASSAQGGGQETQYF.

This clonotype was seen more than once but under ten times. CDR3 nucleotides: TGCAGTGCTAGATTAGCGGGAGGGTCTGGGAATGAGCAGTTCTTC. It is translated as CSARLAGGSGNEQFF. This chain connects TRBV20-1 to TRBJ2-1; 11 positions agree with TRBD2. Losses at the gene ends were 2 bases for V and 7 bases for J; bases not matched to a gene: 7. In germline, CDR1 is DFQATT, CDR2 SNEGSKA (reference sequence). The CDR3 has 15 amino acids.